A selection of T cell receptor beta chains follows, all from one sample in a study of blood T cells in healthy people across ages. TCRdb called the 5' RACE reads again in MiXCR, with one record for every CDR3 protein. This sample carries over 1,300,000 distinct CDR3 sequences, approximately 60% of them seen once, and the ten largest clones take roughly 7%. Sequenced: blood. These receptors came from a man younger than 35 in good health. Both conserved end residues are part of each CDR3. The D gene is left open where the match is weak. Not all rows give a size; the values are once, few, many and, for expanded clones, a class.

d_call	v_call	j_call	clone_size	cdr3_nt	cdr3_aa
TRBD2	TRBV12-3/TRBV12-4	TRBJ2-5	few	TGTGCCAGCAGTTTAGGACTAGCTCTGGAGACCCAGTACTTC	CASSLGLALETQYF
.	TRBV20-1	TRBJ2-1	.	TGCAGTGCTAAGTCCCCGGAGCTGGGTGACTTTAGCTCCTACAATGAGCAGTTCTTC	CSAKSPELGDFSSYNEQFF
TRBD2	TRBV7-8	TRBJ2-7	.	TGTGCCAGCACCCAAGCGGGGAGCTCCTGCGAGCAGTACTTC	CASTQAGSSCEQYF
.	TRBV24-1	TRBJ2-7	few	TGTGCCACCAGTATAAGTGAGGACGAGCAGTACTTC	CATSISEDEQYF
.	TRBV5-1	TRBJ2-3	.	TGCGCCAGCAGCCCGGCACCGGGACACAAAGATACGCAGTATTTT	CASSPAPGHKDTQYF
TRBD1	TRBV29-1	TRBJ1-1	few	TGCAGCGACCGGGACAGACACACTGAAGCTTTCTTT	CSDRDRHTEAFF
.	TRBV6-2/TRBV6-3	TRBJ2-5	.	TGTGCCAGCAGTTACCGGGGAGAGGAGTTCGGTGAGACCCAGTACTTC	CASSYRGEEFGETQYF
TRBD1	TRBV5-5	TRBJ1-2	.	TGTGCCAGCAGCTTTAATTCAGGGACAGGGGAGAGTGGCTACACCTTC	CASSFNSGTGESGYTF
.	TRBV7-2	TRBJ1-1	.	TGTGCCAGCAGCTTAGAGGACTTTATGAACACTGAAGCTTTCTTT	CASSLEDFMNTEAFF
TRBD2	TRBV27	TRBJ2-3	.	TGTGCCAGCAGTACTGGGACTAGCGGGGAAAATACGCAGTATTTT	CASSTGTSGENTQYF
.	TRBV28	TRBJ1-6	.	TGTGCCAGCAGCCATTCAGGCCTTAATTCACCCCTCCACTTT	CASSHSGLNSPLHF
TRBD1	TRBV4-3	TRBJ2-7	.	TGCGCCAGCAGCCAAGATCTTGGGACAGGGGACCCCTACGAGCAGTACTTC	CASSQDLGTGDPYEQYF
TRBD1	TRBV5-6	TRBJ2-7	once	TGTGCCAGCAGCTTGGGGGGACAGGTTAGAACCTACGAGCAGTACTTC	CASSLGGQVRTYEQYF
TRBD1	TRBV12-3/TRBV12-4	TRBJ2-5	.	TGTGCCAGCAGTTTATCCGGGACAGGGGACGCGGAGACCCAGTACTTC	CASSLSGTGDAETQYF
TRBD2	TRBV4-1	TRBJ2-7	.	TGCGCCGGCAGCCAAGAGGGGCCTAGCGGGAGTTCCTACGAGCAGTACTTC	CAGSQEGPSGSSYEQYF
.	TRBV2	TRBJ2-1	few	TGTGCCAGCAGTGACAGCGGAGCCTACAATGAGCAGTTCTTC	CASSDSGAYNEQFF
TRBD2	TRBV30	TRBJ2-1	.	TGTGCCTGGGCTAGCGGGAGGCATGAGCAGTTCTTC	CAWASGRHEQFF
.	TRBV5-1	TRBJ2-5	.	TGCGCCAGCAGCTTGGGGACTCTAAAAGAGATCCAGTACTTC	CASSLGTLKEIQYF
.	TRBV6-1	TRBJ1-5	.	TGTGCCAGCAGTGACACCGATTATAGCAATCAGCCCCAGCATTTT	CASSDTDYSNQPQHF
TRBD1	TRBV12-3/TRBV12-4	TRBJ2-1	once	TGTGCCAGCACCCTGACAGGGGGCAATGAGCAGTTCTTC	CASTLTGGNEQFF
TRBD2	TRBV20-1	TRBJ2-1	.	TGCAGTGCTAGAGATCGGGGACTAGCGAACTACAATGAGCAGTTCTTC	CSARDRGLANYNEQFF
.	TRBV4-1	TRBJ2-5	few	TGCGCCAGCAGCCAAGTGGGACCCCCTCAAGAGACCCAGTACTTC	CASSQVGPPQETQYF
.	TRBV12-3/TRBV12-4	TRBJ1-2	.	TGTGCCAGCCGAGCTACGGGGTTCTATGGCTACACCTTC	CASRATGFYGYTF
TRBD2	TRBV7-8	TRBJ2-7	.	TGTGCCAGCAGCTTAATTTTCAGCGGGGGACACGAGCAGTACTTC	CASSLIFSGGHEQYF
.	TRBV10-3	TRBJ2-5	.	TGTGCCGGGGGAGGATTTGGGTCCCAGTACTTC	CAGGGFGSQYF
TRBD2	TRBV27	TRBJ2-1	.	TGTGCCAGCAGTATAGGACTAGCGGGAGGAAGTGAGCAGTTCTTC	CASSIGLAGGSEQFF
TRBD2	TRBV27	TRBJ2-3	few	TGTGCCAGCAGCAGAGCGGGGTACACAGATACGCAGTATTTT	CASSRAGYTDTQYF
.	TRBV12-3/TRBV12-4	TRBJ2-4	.	TGTGCCAGCAGCGTGCGGACTATCTCCAAAAACATTCAGTACTTC	CASSVRTISKNIQYF
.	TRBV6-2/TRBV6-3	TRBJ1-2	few	TGTGCCAGCAGTCTTATAAGGAGTGGCTACACCTTC	CASSLIRSGYTF
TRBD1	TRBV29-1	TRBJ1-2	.	TGCAGCGTTGAGACCCGGGACAGGGTCTATGGCTACACCTTC	CSVETRDRVYGYTF
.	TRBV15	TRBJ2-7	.	TGTGCCACCAGCCCGGACTTCTACGAGCAGTACTTC	CATSPDFYEQYF
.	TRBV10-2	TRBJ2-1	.	TGCGCCAGCGAGGGACTGTACAATGAGCAGTTCTTC	CASEGLYNEQFF
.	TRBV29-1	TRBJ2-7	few	TGCAGCGTTGAGTTTCCTTTACGGGGCGAGCAGTACTTC	CSVEFPLRGEQYF
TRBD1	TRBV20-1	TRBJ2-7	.	TGCAGTGCTACCGACCGGGACAGCTCCTACGAGCAGTACTTC	CSATDRDSSYEQYF
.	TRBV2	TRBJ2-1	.	TGTGCCAGCAGTGAAAATAGGGCCACCAATGAGCAGTTCTTC	CASSENRATNEQFF
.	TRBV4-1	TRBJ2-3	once	TGCGCCAGCAGCCAAGATCCAGCGTCTAGCACAGATACGCAGTATTTT	CASSQDPASSTDTQYF
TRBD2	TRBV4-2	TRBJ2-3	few	TGTGCCAGCGACAGCGGGGGGACAGATACGCAGTATTTT	CASDSGGTDTQYF
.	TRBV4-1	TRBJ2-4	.	TGCGCCAGCAGCCAAGTCAAGGCTGGATTAGCCAAAAACATTCAGTACTTC	CASSQVKAGLAKNIQYF
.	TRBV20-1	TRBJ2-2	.	TGCAGTGCTAGAAAGACTACGTCCACCGGGGAGCTGTTTTTT	CSARKTTSTGELFF
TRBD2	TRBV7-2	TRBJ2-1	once	TGTGCCAGCAGCTTAGAGCGGGGAGGTTTTGGGCAGTTCTTC	CASSLERGGFGQFF
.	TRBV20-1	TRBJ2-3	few	TGCAGTGCTACTTATTGGGGGCTAGCAGCAGATACGCAGTATTTT	CSATYWGLAADTQYF
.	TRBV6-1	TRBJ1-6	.	TGTGCCAGCAGTGAAGACGCCGGGAACTCCTATAATTCACCCCTCCACTTT	CASSEDAGNSYNSPLHF
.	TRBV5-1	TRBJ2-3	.	TGCGCCAGCACCGGATTCACAGATACGCAGTATTTT	CASTGFTDTQYF
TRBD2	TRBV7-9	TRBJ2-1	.	TGTGCCAGCAGCAAAGCGGGAGTCGGTAATGAGCAGTTCTTC	CASSKAGVGNEQFF
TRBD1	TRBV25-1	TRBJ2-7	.	TGTGCCAGCAGTGAACAGGGACAGGCCTACGAGCAGTACTTC	CASSEQGQAYEQYF
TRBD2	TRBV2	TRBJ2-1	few	TGTGCCAGCAGTGAAGTTAGTAGCGGGGTGGCTGAGCAGTTCTTC	CASSEVSSGVAEQFF
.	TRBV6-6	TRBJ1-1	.	TGTGCCAGCGCCACCAGTCGCGTTGAAGCTTTCTTT	CASATSRVEAFF
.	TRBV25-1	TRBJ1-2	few	TGTGCCAGCAGTCGGGGATCCTATGGCTACACCTTC	CASSRGSYGYTF
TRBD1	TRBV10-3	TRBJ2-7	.	TGTGCCATCAGTGACTCGGGACAGGGTCTTTACGAGCAGTACTTC	CAISDSGQGLYEQYF
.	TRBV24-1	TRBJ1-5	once	TGTGCCACCAGTGAACCGTATAGCAATCAGCCCCAGCATTTT	CATSEPYSNQPQHF
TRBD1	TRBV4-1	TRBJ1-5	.	TGCGCCAGCAGCCAAGGACAGGGCCAGCCCCGGCATTTT	CASSQGQGQPRHF
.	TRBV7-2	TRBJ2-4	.	TGTGCCAGCAGCCCGGGACGGATGCAGTACTTC	CASSPGRMQYF
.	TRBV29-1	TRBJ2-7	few	TGCAGCGTAGGACATACCACCTACGAGCAGTACTTC	CSVGHTTYEQYF
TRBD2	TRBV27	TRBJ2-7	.	TGTGCCACGAAGACTAGCGGGGGGGCATTTTACGAGCAGTACTTC	CATKTSGGAFYEQYF
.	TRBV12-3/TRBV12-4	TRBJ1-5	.	TGTGCCAGCAGTTTTCACCAGGGGCGCCAGCCCCAGCATTTT	CASSFHQGRQPQHF
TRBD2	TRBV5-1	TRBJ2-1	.	TGCGCCAGCAGCTTGGGGGACTTTAGCGGGGGATGGCAGTTCTTC	CASSLGDFSGGWQFF